These 31 T cell receptor beta chains originate from one sample sequenced in a study of beta chain features in type 1 diabetes. Reverse transcribing all isolated RNA meant expressed TCRB transcripts were sequenced. The protocol was immunoSEQ multiplex PCR, while the TCRdb copy is restricted to in-frame clones and leaves out a portion. Among 240,000 or so clones listed, 27% were seen once. The sample taken for sequencing was central memory CD4+ T cells from blood. The source is a young man in good health.

This clone appeared a few times. The rearrangement joins TRBV7-9 to TRBJ1-5; D gene ambiguous. CDR1 SEHNR and CDR2 FQNEAQ come from the germline V gene (reference sequence). The germline V and J ends were trimmed by 1 base and 2 bases, with 12 bases remaining between them. CDR3 length: 16 amino acids. The CDR3 DNA is TGTGCCAGCAGCTTAGAGCGAGGGTTCGGCAATCAGCCCCAGCATTTT. Its protein product is CASSLERGFGNQPQHF.

This rearrangement joins TRBV9 to TRBJ1-2; D is ambiguous. Per germline, CDR1 SGDLS and CDR2 YYNGEE. This CDR3 has 11 amino acids. V was pared by 4 bases and J by 10 bases, with 11 bases between. The CDR3 loop is CASSTSQFYTF. CDR3 DNA sequence: TGTGCCAGCAGCACTTCCCAATTCTACACCTTC.

The V call is TRBV7-2, the J call TRBJ2-5; 12 nucleotides agree with TRBD2. The CDR3 is 16 amino acids. J gave up 6 bases and V 5 bases, and 10 bases lay outside the gene matches. The V gene's germline CDR1 is SGHTA and CDR2 FQGNSA. The CDR3 DNA is TGTGCCAGCAGCCCCGGGACTAGCGGGTTGAGAAAGACCCAGTACTTC. It is translated as CASSPGTSGLRKTQYF.

About this clone itself: Mismatch with germline at one junction end may stem from a read error. The chain joins TRBV15 to TRBJ2-7; D is ambiguous. Germline V gene lookup returns CDR1 LNHNV and CDR2 YYDKDF (reference sequence). The CDR3 has 15 residues. CDR3 in amino acids: CATSLRLGSSDEQYF. CDR3 nucleotide sequence: TGTGCCACCAGCCTGCGGTTGGGTAGCTCCGACGAGCAGTACTTC. Complete variable domain (other parts from reference TRBV15 and TRBJ2-7): DAMVIQNPRYQVTQFGKPVTLSCSQTLNHNVMYWYQQKSSQAPKLLFHYYDKDFNNEADTPDNFQSRRPNTSFCFLDIRSPGLGDTAMYLCATSLRLGSSDEQYFGPGTRLTVT.

This clone was observed a handful of times. The chain employs TRBV15 and TRBJ2-5, with D uncertain. CDR3 length: 15 amino acids. Germline V gene data show CDR1 as LNHNV and CDR2 as YYDKDF (reference sequence). Trimming cost V 0 bases and J 2 bases, with 10 bases left between them. CDR3 region: CATSRDGRRQETQYF. The CDR3, as DNA: TGTGCCACCAGCAGAGATGGGCGGAGACAAGAGACCCAGTACTTC.

This clone showed up just once. The chain is built from TRBV9 and TRBJ2-2; maybe TRBD2 (5 bases). The CDR3 has 15 residues. Per germline, CDR1 SGDLS and CDR2 YYNGEE. Trimming cost V 6 bases and J 5 bases, with 17 bases left between them. The CDR3 DNA is TGTGCCAGCACCCGGGAAGGTAGTGCGACCGGGGAGCTGTTTTTT. Its protein is CASTREGSATGELFF.

The gene calls are TRBV7-6 and TRBJ2-5, with D possibly being TRBD1 (6 bases). The CDR3 spans 13 residues. The V gene's germline CDR1 is SGHVS and CDR2 FNYEAQ. The V end was cut by 7 bases, the J end by 4 bases, with 13 bases between. The CDR3 DNA sequence: TGTGCCAGCAACAAGGGGGTTTTAGAGACCCAGTACTTC. It yields the protein CASNKGVLETQYF.

This clone was seen only a few times. The genes are TRBV29-1 and TRBJ1-1, with D perhaps TRBD1 (5 bases). There are 12 residues in the CDR3. Trimming stripped 5 bases from V and 4 bases from J, with 11 bases between. Germline-derived CDR1 and CDR2 are SQVTM and ANQGSEA. The CDR3, as DNA: TGCAGCGTTCTCAGCGGGGGCACTGAAGCTTTCTTT. Protein: CSVLSGGTEAFF.

The V call is TRBV30, the J call TRBJ2-7, with TRBD2 matching 7 bases. With V trimmed by 0 bases and J by 5 bases, 16 bases remained unmatched. This CDR3 has 17 residues. Looked up from germline, CDR1 is GTSNPN and CDR2 is SVGIG (reference sequence). This CDR3 is CAWSVHPVERDLNEQYF. CDR3 DNA: TGTGCCTGGAGTGTACATCCGGTGGAGCGGGATCTAAACGAGCAGTACTTC.

The chain is built from TRBV5-1 and TRBJ1-4, with D maybe TRBD1 (5 bases). This CDR3 is built from 16 residues. CDR1 is SGHRS and CDR2 is YFSETQ in the germline V gene. V was clipped by 7 bases and J by 3 bases, with 19 bases between them. The DNA for the CDR3 is TGCGCCAGCGCCCCGGGACCGGGGGGTCCTAATGAAAAACTGTTTTTT. The encoded protein is CASAPGPGGPNEKLFF.

This clone was observed a handful of times. J is TRBJ1-4 and V is TRBV30; no clear D gene. The CDR3 covers 14 residues. V dropped 8 bases and J dropped 8 bases, with 21 bases sitting between them. Germline V gene lookup returns CDR1 GTSNPN and CDR2 SVGIG (reference sequence). CDR3 region: CARKQTASSEKLFF. The CDR3 DNA reads TGTGCCCGGAAGCAAACGGCCAGCTCGGAAAAACTGTTTTTT.

This clone turned up a few times. The chain employs TRBV7-2 and TRBJ2-1; 7 bases are shared with TRBD1. The CDR3 is 15 amino acids. Trimming cost V 5 bases and J 4 bases; bases outside gene matches: 8. Germline values: CDR1 SGHTA, CDR2 FQGNSA. CDR3 sequence reads: CASSSDRALYNEQFF. In DNA form, the CDR3 reads TGTGCCAGCAGCAGTGACAGGGCGCTATACAATGAGCAGTTCTTC.

The gene calls are TRBV7-2 and TRBJ1-6; 7 nucleotides match TRBD1. Germline values: CDR1 SGHTA, CDR2 FQGNSA. This CDR3 is built from 13 residues. Losses at the gene ends were 2 bases for V and 19 bases for J; bases not matched to a gene: 11. The CDR3 bases are TGTGCCAGCAGCTTATCTCAAGGGGACAGAATACACTTT. Translation gives CASSLSQGDRIHF.

The chain employs TRBV5-1 and TRBJ2-2; no definite D call. Germline CDR1 and CDR2: SGHRS and YFSETQ. V lost 5 bases, J lost 4 bases, and 12 bases lay in between. The CDR3 is made up of 14 amino acids. CDR3 protein: CASSPRGLTGELFF. CDR3 DNA: TGCGCCAGCAGTCCTCGTGGCCTCACCGGGGAGCTGTTTTTT.

The chain has TRBV11-2 and TRBJ2-1; TRBD1 aligns across 11 bases. Trimming at V came to 5 bases and at J to 10 bases, leaving 10 bases not matched to a gene. The length of the CDR3 is 15 residues. Germline V gene lookup returns CDR1 SGHAT and CDR2 FQNNGV. The DNA for the CDR3 is TGTGCCAGCAGCATAGGACAGGGGGCACCCTCGGAGCAGTTCTTC. Translated: CASSIGQGAPSEQFF. Full variable domain (rest looked up from reference TRBV11-2 and TRBJ2-1): EAGVAQSPRYKIIEKRQSVAFWCNPISGHATLYWYQQILGQGPKLLIQFQNNGVVDDSQLPKDRFSAERLKGVDSTLKIQPAKLEDSAVYLCASSIGQGAPSEQFFGPGTRLTVL.

This clone has only a few counts. V gene TRBV2 combines with J gene TRBJ2-3; D is unclear. The CDR3 is 12 residues long. Trimming stripped 8 bases from V and 2 bases from J, with 8 bases between. Germline values: CDR1 SNHLY, CDR2 FYNNEI. DNA of the CDR3: TGTGCCAGCGCTTCAGACACAGATACGCAGTATTTT. This codes for CASASDTDTQYF.

Points on this clone: This could be a read error, since a much larger clone is one nucleotide away. The chain's CDR3 is CASSQGGAATDTQYF. The CDR3 DNA is TGTGCCAGCAGCCAAGGCGGAGCGGCCACAGATACGCAGTATTTT. The chain uses TRBV7-2 and TRBJ2-3, with D perhaps TRBD2 (5 bases). V was clipped by 5 bases and J by 2 bases, with 14 bases between them. This CDR3 contains 15 residues. CDR1 is SGHTA, CDR2 FQGNSA, per germline.

This clone was seen a handful of times. V gene TRBV6-6 combines with J gene TRBJ2-5, with a tentative D call TRBD2 (5 bases). CDR3 length: 11 residues. Germline V gives CDR1 MNHNY, CDR2 SVGAGI (reference sequence). The V gene lost 5 bases and the J gene lost 9 bases, with 10 bases spanning the gap. DNA of the CDR3: TGTGCCAGCAGTACGAGGGCGGCCCAGTACTTC. Protein: CASSTRAAQYF.

This clone occurred a few times. The genes are TRBV6-5 and TRBJ2-3; 9 positions agree with TRBD2. Per germline, CDR1 MNHEY and CDR2 SVGAGI. The CDR3 loop spans 16 amino acids. V was clipped by 4 bases and J by 5 bases; unmatched bases: 10. In nucleotides, the CDR3 is TGTGCCAGCAGTTTTGAGGCGCGGGGGGGCAGAGATACGCAGTATTTT. It yields the protein CASSFEARGGRDTQYF.

This clone was seen more than once but under ten times. The V gene is TRBV18, the J gene TRBJ2-5; D might be TRBD1 (6 bases). Germline CDR1 is KGHSH and CDR2 is LQKENI. The ends were cut back, 2 bases at V and 0 bases at J, with 7 bases in the middle. The CDR3 covers 14 residues. The DNA for the CDR3 is TGTGCCAGCTCACCAGGACAGTACCAAGAGACCCAGTACTTC. It specifies CASSPGQYQETQYF.

In regard to this clone: Additional DNA sequences in this sample encode the identical CDR3. The chain uses TRBV30 and TRBJ2-3, with D tentatively TRBD2 (5 bases). V lost 0 bases and J 0 bases, leaving 10 bases between the germline ends. Germline V CDR1 and CDR2: GTSNPN, SVGIG (reference sequence). The length of the CDR3 is 15 residues. Here the CDR3 DNA reads TGTGCCTGGAGTGTACTAGGTTCTAGCACAGATACGCAGTATTTT. Its protein is CAWSVLGSSTDTQYF.

The chain employs TRBV9 and TRBJ1-2; possibly TRBD1 for D (5 bases). Germline CDR1 SGDLS, CDR2 YYNGEE. The V and J ends lost 3 bases and 8 bases respectively, with 11 bases between them. The CDR3 totals 12 residues. CDR3 sequence: CASSAPQEGYTF. Here the CDR3 DNA reads TGTGCCAGCAGCGCGCCACAGGAGGGCTACACCTTC.

This clone turned up a few times. V and J are TRBV7-2 and TRBJ1-2; 7 nucleotides align to TRBD1. Germline lookup yields CDR1 SGHTA and CDR2 FQGNSA. The CDR3 runs to 14 residues. The V and J ends lost 1 base and 7 bases, in that order; junction bases with no gene match: 6. The CDR3 sequence is CASSLGQGESGYTF. CDR3 nucleotide sequence: TGTGCCAGCAGCTTAGGGCAGGGGGAAAGTGGCTACACCTTC.

This clone came up many times. The chain carries TRBV30 and TRBJ2-5; 10 bases are a match to TRBD2. From germline, CDR1 is GTSNPN and CDR2 SVGIG (reference sequence). V was pared by 4 bases and J by 7 bases, with 6 bases of the junction left unmatched. The CDR3 is 13 residues long. The CDR3 DNA sequence: TGTGCCTGGAAGATAGCGGGGGGCGGGACCCAGTACTTC. This codes for CAWKIAGGGTQYF.

V is TRBV27 and J is TRBJ1-3; D is uncertain. V shed 4 bases and J shed 4 bases, with 17 bases lying between them. This CDR3 has 16 residues. The V gene's germline CDR1 is MNHEY and CDR2 SMNVEV (reference sequence). The CDR3 bases are TGTGCCAGCAGTTCCAATAAGGGTTTAAGGGGAAACACCATATATTTT. Translation gives CASSSNKGLRGNTIYF.

The gene calls are TRBV2 and TRBJ2-1; the D gene is possibly TRBD2 (5 bases). Deletions cut 11 bases from V and 10 bases from J, with 24 bases between. Germline V gene lookup returns CDR1 SNHLY and CDR2 FYNNEI. CDR3 length equals 14 residues. CDR3 sequence reads: CAGNAAGPSYEQFF. The CDR3 nucleotides read TGTGCCGGAAACGCCGCGGGCCCCTCGTACGAGCAGTTCTTC.

The chain joins TRBV18 to TRBJ2-3; no clear D gene. There are 12 residues in the CDR3. Looked up from germline, CDR1 is KGHSH and CDR2 is LQKENI. Trimming took 2 bases from V and 5 from J, leaving 5 bases between them. CDR3 protein: CASSPEIDTQYF. The CDR3 DNA reads TGTGCCAGCTCACCAGAAATAGATACGCAGTATTTT. The entire variable domain, with the rest obtained from reference TRBV18 and TRBJ2-3, is as follows: NAGVMQNPRHLVRRRGQEARLRCSPMKGHSHVYWYRQLPEEGLKFMVYLQKENIIDESGMPKERFSAEFPKEGPSILRIQQVVRGDSAAYFCASSPEIDTQYFGPGTRLTVL.

About this clone: Other DNA sequences in the sample encode the same CDR3. This sequence joins TRBV18 and TRBJ1-2; no definite D call. Germline lookup yields CDR1 KGHSH and CDR2 LQKENI. V was shortened by 0 bases and J by 3 bases, with 8 bases between the two germline ends. The CDR3 is made up of 14 amino acids. The CDR3 DNA follows: TGTGCCAGCTCACCACCAAACGGGGACTATGGCTACACCTTC. Encoded protein: CASSPPNGDYGYTF.

A word on this clone: Other DNA sequences in the same sample also yield this CDR3. This chain connects TRBV9 to TRBJ2-3; TRBD2 is a possible D gene (6 bases). Germline CDR1 SGDLS, CDR2 YYNGEE. This CDR3 has 14 amino acids. V gave up 1 base and J gave up 3 bases, with 9 bases separating them. The CDR3 here is CASSVRRETDTQYF. CDR3 coding DNA: TGTGCCAGCAGCGTAAGGAGGGAAACAGATACGCAGTATTTT. Together with reference TRBV9 and TRBJ2-3, the CDR3 gives the full variable domain: DSGVTQTPKHLITATGQRVTLRCSPRSGDLSVYWYQQSLDQGLQFLIQYYNGEERAKGNILERFSAQQFPDLHSELNLSSLELGDSALYFCASSVRRETDTQYFGPGTRLTVL.

The table lists this clone with a few counts. The genes are TRBV18 and TRBJ2-3, with 9 nucleotides matching TRBD1. With 2 bases clipped from V and 3 bases from J, the junction kept 3 bases outside the gene matches. The germline gives CDR1 KGHSH, CDR2 LQKENI. This CDR3 comprises 15 residues. For the CDR3, the DNA is TGTGCCAGCTCACCAACAGGGGGCGAGACAGATACGCAGTATTTT. Residues: CASSPTGGETDTQYF. Full variable domain (outside the CDR3, taken from reference TRBV18 and TRBJ2-3): NAGVMQNPRHLVRRRGQEARLRCSPMKGHSHVYWYRQLPEEGLKFMVYLQKENIIDESGMPKERFSAEFPKEGPSILRIQQVVRGDSAAYFCASSPTGGETDTQYFGPGTRLTVL.

The chain carries TRBV5-6 and TRBJ2-3; the D is unclear. CDR3 size: 13 residues. The V gene's germline CDR1 is SGHDT and CDR2 YYEEEE. Trimming took off 0 bases at V and 5 bases at J, with 7 bases between the two ends. This CDR3 reads CASSLATIDTQYF. DNA of the CDR3: TGTGCCAGCAGCTTGGCTACAATAGATACGCAGTATTTT. The full variable domain, in which reference TRBV5-6 and TRBJ2-3 provide the parts outside the CDR3, is DAGVTQSPTHLIKTRGQQVTLRCSPKSGHDTVSWYQQALGQGPQFIFQYYEEEERQRGNFPDRFSGHQFPNYSSELNVNALLLGDSALYLCASSLATIDTQYFGPGTRLTVL.